A single sample gave rise to the 29 T cell receptor beta chains below, sequenced in a study of blood T cell repertoires in COVID-19. Clones were sequenced by immunoSEQ multiplex PCR, and TCRdb holds only the in-frame ones, with some missing. The sample lists some 70,000 clones, about 88% occurring once. The sequencing input was peripheral blood. All receptors derive from a man aged 65 to 79 with active or convalescent COVID-19.

V gene TRBV7-2 combines with J gene TRBJ2-1, with D unclear. Germline values: CDR1 SGHTA, CDR2 FQGNSA. V lost 1 base to trimming and J lost 5 bases, with 6 bases between them. The CDR3 spans 13 residues. In DNA form, the CDR3 reads TGTGCCAGCAGCTTAGTGTACAACAATGAGCAGTTCTTC. Protein sequence: CASSLVYNNEQFF.

V gene TRBV27 combines with J gene TRBJ2-7; 9 bases line up with TRBD2. CDR1 is MNHEY, CDR2 SMNVEV, per germline (reference sequence). The ends lost 5 bases at V and 3 bases at J; junction bases unmatched: 8. This CDR3 has 15 residues. This CDR3 reads CASSTAGGGNYEQYF. In nucleotides, the CDR3 is TGTGCCAGCAGTACGGCGGGAGGGGGCAACTACGAGCAGTACTTC.

The chain couples TRBV5-4 to TRBJ2-5; 7 bases fit TRBD1. The CDR3 has 17 amino acids. Trimming cost V 0 bases and J 0 bases; bases outside gene matches: 8. From germline, CDR1 is SGHNT and CDR2 YYREEE (reference sequence). This CDR3 reads CASSLGGTAMYQETQYF. For the CDR3, the DNA is TGTGCCAGCAGCTTGGGGGGGACAGCTATGTACCAAGAGACCCAGTACTTC.

This chain joins TRBV9 and TRBJ2-7; 9 bases fit TRBD2. Germline V gene lookup returns CDR1 SGDLS and CDR2 YYNGEE. The CDR3 runs to 15 residues. After removal of 2 bases from V and 0 bases from J, the junction contained 3 bases not matched to a gene. The CDR3 nucleotides read TGTGCCAGCAGCGTCAGCGGGGGGCTCTCCTACGAGCAGTACTTC. It encodes CASSVSGGLSYEQYF.

The chain links TRBV28 to TRBJ2-3; 9 bases line up with TRBD2. Unmatched junction bases numbered 4, after V lost 6 bases and J lost 6 bases. The CDR3 consists of 13 residues. The germline V gene has CDR1 MDHEN and CDR2 SYDVKM. This chain's CDR3 is CASRLAGADTQYF. The CDR3 DNA sequence: TGTGCCAGCAGATTAGCGGGAGCGGATACGCAGTATTTT.

The chain combines TRBV2 with TRBJ2-3; the D gene is possibly TRBD2 (5 bases). Germline CDR1 and CDR2: SNHLY and FYNNEI. The CDR3 totals 9 residues. The CDR3: CASGDTQYF. The CDR3 DNA reads TGTGCTTCGGGGGATACGCAGTATTTT. Full variable domain (outside the CDR3, taken from reference TRBV2 and TRBJ2-3): EPEVTQTPSHQVTQMGQEVILRCVPISNHLYFYWYRQILGQKVEFLVSFYNNEISEKSEIFDDQFSVERPDGSNFTLKIRSTKLEDSAMYFCASGDTQYFGPGTRLTVL.

CDR3 sequence reads: CSVEEPVNYGYTF. The CDR3 coding sequence is TGCAGCGTTGAAGAACCAGTAAACTATGGCTACACCTTC. J is TRBJ1-2 and V is TRBV29-1; D unresolved. Germline V CDR1 and CDR2: SQVTM, ANQGSEA. V lost 0 bases and J 2 bases, leaving 7 bases between the germline ends. The CDR3 extends over 13 amino acids. Filled out from reference TRBV29-1 and TRBJ1-2, the complete variable domain reads SAVISQKPSRDICQRGTSLTIQCQVDSQVTMMFWYRQQPGQSLTLIATANQGSEATYESGFVIDKFPISRPNLTFSTLTVSNMSPEDSSIYLCSVEEPVNYGYTFGSGTRLTVV.

This clone was detected only once. The rearrangement joins TRBV30 to TRBJ1-2, with 12 bases that match TRBD1. The CDR3 length is 16 residues. The V and J ends lost 0 bases and 8 bases, in that order; junction bases with no gene match: 10. The V gene's germline CDR1 is GTSNPN and CDR2 SVGIG (reference sequence). The CDR3 loop reads CAWSVMGQGASGGYTF. CDR3 sequence (DNA): TGTGCCTGGAGTGTAATGGGACAGGGGGCGTCGGGCGGCTACACCTTC.

The chain employs TRBV29-1 and TRBJ2-1; D uncertain. The V end was cut by 6 bases, the J end by 0 bases, with 6 bases between. The CDR3 extends over 12 amino acids. Germline lookup yields CDR1 SQVTM and CDR2 ANQGSEA. This CDR3 reads CSVRLSYNEQFF. The CDR3 DNA reads as TGCAGCGTCCGACTCTCCTACAATGAGCAGTTCTTC.

This clone was seen once. The chain links TRBV6-5 to TRBJ1-6; the D gene is possibly TRBD1 (5 bases). V shed 6 bases and J shed 11 bases, with 11 bases lying between them. CDR3 length: 12 amino acids. Germline values: CDR1 MNHEY, CDR2 SVGAGI. The CDR3 spells CASRTDLPPLHF. In DNA, the CDR3 is TGTGCCAGCAGGACAGATCTCCCACCCCTCCACTTT.

This sequence joins TRBV4-1 and TRBJ1-1; 7 bases align to TRBD1. Germline CDR1 and CDR2: MGHRA and YSYEKL. V lost 2 bases and J lost 4; bases outside the gene matches: 1. The CDR3 sequence is 13 residues long. The DNA of the CDR3 is TGCGCCAGCAGCCAACAGGGGGTCACTGAAGCTTTCTTT. Translated: CASSQQGVTEAFF.

This clone is medium-sized within its sample. J is TRBJ1-1 and V is TRBV28; D is uncertain. Deletions cut 3 bases from V and 1 base from J, with 12 bases between. This CDR3 has 15 residues. CDR1 and CDR2 from the germline V gene are MDHEN and SYDVKM. CDR3 in amino acids: CASSLRRTGNTEAFF. CDR3 bases: TGTGCCAGCAGTTTGCGCCGGACTGGGAACACTGAAGCTTTCTTT.

V is TRBV10-3 and J is TRBJ2-3, with 8 bases lining up with TRBD2. In germline, CDR1 is ENHRY, CDR2 SYGVKD. The CDR3 totals 16 residues. Trimming took 2 bases from V and 2 from J; bases not matched to a gene: 6. The CDR3 loop is CAISEDPAGVTDTQYF. The CDR3 DNA reads as TGTGCCATCAGTGAGGACCCAGCGGGAGTCACAGATACGCAGTATTTT.

This chain uses TRBV3-1 (or the pseudogene TRBV3-2) with TRBJ2-7; D ambiguous. The CDR3 is made up of 11 amino acids. Germline V gene data show CDR1 as LGHDT and CDR2 as YNNKEL (reference sequence). V lost 4 bases to trimming and J lost 4 bases, with 5 bases between them. CDR3 coding DNA: TGTGCCAGCAGCCGGCAATACGAGCAGTACTTC. This encodes CASSRQYEQYF.

The gene calls are TRBV19 and TRBJ1-2, with 8 bases that match TRBD1. Per the germline V gene, CDR1 is LNHDA and CDR2 is SQIVND (reference sequence). V lost 10 bases to trimming and J lost 1 base; unmatched junction nucleotides: 8. This CDR3 is 14 amino acids long. The CDR3 region has the DNA TGTGCCACCCGACAGGGGTTGGTTAACTATGGCTACACCTTC. Translating it yields CATRQGLVNYGYTF.

The CDR3 nucleotides are TGTGCCAGCAGTGCCGGGGGAAACACCATATATTTT. Residues: CASSAGGNTIYF. The chain is built from TRBV12-3 or TRBV12-4 and TRBJ1-3; no reliable D call. V lost 5 bases to trimming and J lost 4 bases, with 6 bases between them. The CDR3 runs 12 residues.

The chain links TRBV5-1 to TRBJ2-3, with 14 bases that match TRBD2. Trimming at V came to 0 bases and at J to 4 bases, leaving 4 bases not matched to a gene. The V gene's germline CDR1 is SGHRS and CDR2 YFSETQ. The length of the CDR3 is 17 residues. CDR3 sequence: CASSLGLAGGRSDTQYF. The CDR3 DNA reads TGCGCCAGCAGCTTGGGACTAGCGGGGGGGCGGTCAGATACGCAGTATTTT. The full variable domain, rest sourced from reference TRBV5-1 and TRBJ2-3, is KAGVTQTPRYLIKTRGQQVTLSCSPISGHRSVSWYQQTPGQGLQFLFEYFSETQRNKGNFPGRFSGRQFSNSRSEMNVSTLELGDSALYLCASSLGLAGGRSDTQYFGPGTRLTVL.

Comment on this clone: The same CDR3 can be traced to other DNA sequences in this sample. V usage is TRBV19 and J usage is TRBJ1-6, with 9 nucleotides matching TRBD1. Unmatched junction bases numbered 2, after V lost 4 bases and J lost 7 bases. This CDR3 has 14 amino acids. The germline CDR1 and CDR2 sequences are LNHDA and SQIVND (reference sequence). CDR3: CASSTDRGNSPLHF. CDR3 DNA sequence: TGTGCCAGTAGTACGGACAGGGGCAATTCACCCCTCCACTTT.

This clone came up a few times. The rearrangement links TRBV5-1 to TRBJ1-1; 8 bases are a match to TRBD1. The V and J ends lost 5 bases and 3 bases, in that order; junction bases with no gene match: 12. This CDR3 is built from 16 residues. Germline V lookup: CDR1 SGHRS, CDR2 YFSETQ. CDR3 sequence: CASSLTGGRGYTEAFF. Here the CDR3 DNA reads TGCGCCAGCAGTCTTACAGGGGGTAGAGGATACACTGAAGCTTTCTTT.

The rearrangement uses TRBV9 and TRBJ2-5; 11 positions agree with TRBD2. The V gene's germline CDR1 is SGDLS and CDR2 YYNGEE. The CDR3 totals 16 residues. Unmatched junction bases numbered 9, after V lost 3 bases and J lost 5 bases. CDR3 region: CASSAFQGLAEETQYF. CDR3 nucleotide sequence: TGTGCCAGCAGCGCCTTCCAGGGACTAGCGGAGGAGACCCAGTACTTC.

A note on this clone: This sample also contains other DNA sequences that code for the same CDR3. J is TRBJ2-3 and V is TRBV18, with TRBD1 as a possible D gene (6 bases). CDR3 length: 15 amino acids. Trimming shortened V by 2 bases and J by 1 base, and 10 bases separated the two germline ends. Germline CDR1 KGHSH, CDR2 LQKENI. The DNA for the CDR3 is TGTGCCAGCTCACCAAGACAGGAGGGCACAGATACGCAGTATTTT. The encoded protein is CASSPRQEGTDTQYF.

The chain employs TRBV18 and TRBJ1-2; D is perhaps TRBD1 (6 bases). Per germline, CDR1 KGHSH and CDR2 LQKENI. Deletions cut 2 bases from V and 3 bases from J, with 13 bases between. The CDR3 covers 15 residues. DNA of the CDR3: TGTGCCAGCTCACCAGGAACAGGGTCAGACTATGGCTACACCTTC. This gives the protein CASSPGTGSDYGYTF.

This sequence joins TRBV5-1 and TRBJ2-1, with D uncertain. The CDR3 has 15 amino acids. Trimming shortened V by 3 bases and J by 5 bases, and 15 bases separated the two germline ends. Germline-derived CDR1 and CDR2 are SGHRS and YFSETQ. This CDR3 reads CASSSNLPLNNEQFF. CDR3 coding DNA: TGCGCCAGCAGCTCAAACCTTCCCCTAAACAATGAGCAGTTCTTC.

The genes are TRBV24-1 and TRBJ2-7; the match to TRBD2 covers 9 bases. Per germline, CDR1 KGHDR and CDR2 SFDVKD. This CDR3 contains 15 residues. V was pared by 4 bases and J by 4 bases, with 7 bases of the junction left unmatched. CDR3 DNA: TGTGCCACCAGTGACGCCCGCGGGGGGGGGTACGAGCAGTACTTC. Residues: CATSDARGGGYEQYF.

This clone appeared a single time. J is TRBJ1-2 and V is TRBV11-2; TRBD1 agrees at 7 bases. V gave up 5 bases and J gave up 8 bases; unmatched junction bases: 8. The germline V gene has CDR1 SGHAT and CDR2 FQNNGV. The CDR3 loop spans 13 amino acids. The CDR3, as DNA: TGTGCCAGCAGCCAGGGACAGAACTTGGGCTACACCTTC. It specifies CASSQGQNLGYTF.

The CDR3 protein is CASSVAGGFNQPQHF. In DNA form, the CDR3 reads TGTGCCAGCAGTGTTGCAGGGGGCTTCAATCAGCCCCAGCATTTT. V gene TRBV2 combines with J gene TRBJ1-5; TRBD1 aligns across 8 bases. Germline CDR1 reads SNHLY; CDR2 reads FYNNEI. J was trimmed by 3 bases and V by 4 bases; bases with no gene match: 5. The CDR3 contains 15 residues.

The chain employs TRBV4-1 and TRBJ2-7; no clear D gene. V shed 0 bases and J shed 0 bases, with 9 bases lying between them. The CDR3 runs to 15 residues. Germline V gene sequence: CDR1 MGHRA, CDR2 YSYEKL. The CDR3 DNA is TGCGCCAGCAGCCAAGATGTACGGGTCTCCTACGAGCAGTACTTC. This encodes CASSQDVRVSYEQYF.

V and J are TRBV5-1 and TRBJ2-1, with 8 bases matching TRBD1. From germline, CDR1 is SGHRS and CDR2 YFSETQ. V lost 0 bases to trimming and J lost 5 bases; unmatched junction nucleotides: 1. This CDR3 has 14 residues. This chain's CDR3 is CASSLDRGNNEQFF. Here the CDR3 DNA reads TGCGCCAGCAGCTTGGACAGGGGGAACAATGAGCAGTTCTTC.

The chain uses TRBV30 and TRBJ1-3; D remains unclear. CDR1 and CDR2 (germline): GTSNPN, SVGIG (reference sequence). Deletions cut 4 bases from V and 0 bases from J, with 10 bases between. CDR3 length equals 14 residues. The CDR3 DNA is TGTGCCTGGAAGAGGCTTTCCTCTGGAAACACCATATATTTT. This encodes CAWKRLSSGNTIYF.